This TCR beta chain derives from a study of cytomegalovirus exposure and HLA in healthy donors. Study-wide points: The authors assumed roughly uniform sequencing depth across donors for presence/absence analyses. CMV antigen specificity of a few CMV-associated chains was confirmed in vitro. TRBV6-2, TRBV6-3 and some other V segments were excluded as indistinguishable. In a later analysis, HLA-associated beta chains showed higher expansion and lower generation probabilities than comparable chains.

13 Jbeta primers and 60 Vbeta primers were used for the PCR. Libraries were prepared by immunoSEQ multiplex PCR; TCRdb keeps only in-frame clonotypes and omits some of them. The sample contains some 130,000 clones, 75% to 85% of which appear only once. A note on this clone: Antigen unknown.

V was cut by 4 bases and J by 4 bases, with 11 bases left in between. CDR3 length: 12 residues. Germline loops: CDR1 SQVTM, CDR2 ANQGSEA. The TCR sequence derives from a male donor in good health and CMV-seropositive. The sample was PBMCs. The chain links TRBV29-1 to TRBJ2-7; TRBD2 is a possible D gene (5 bases). In nucleotides, the CDR3 is TGCAGCGTTGTGGCTAGCAGATACGAGCAGTACTTC. The encoded protein is CSVVASRYEQYF.